The entry that follows covers one TCR beta chain sequence. Its antigen is undetermined. At one of its ends the junction is not consistent with the germline gene, which may arise from a read error. The CDR3 loop spans 13 amino acids. CDR1 is SGHDN, CDR2 FVKESK, per germline. The PCR had 60 Vbeta and 13 Jbeta primers. The data were produced by immunoSEQ multiplex PCR, yet TCRdb's version contains in-frame clones alone and is incomplete. The sample records about 180,000 clones, 65% to 85% being singletons. The entry originates in a study of cytomegalovirus exposure and HLA in healthy donors. The wider study: A previous analysis identified more than 100 million unique TCR beta sequences derived from around 200 million T cells. General study points: Reports state that TCR beta sequences accurately predicted most subjects' HLA-A and HLA-B alleles. CMV serostatus was the sole immune exposure information available. With high specificity and sensitivity, the classifier reportedly diagnosed cytomegalovirus status.

V is TRBV14 and J is TRBJ2-5, with 7 bases matching TRBD2. The sequencing input was PBMCs. This receptor was obtained from a girl aged 5 to 17 in good health and CMV-seropositive. DNA of the CDR3: TGTGCCAGCAGCCGCCGCCTGGGGGGGATCACGGACTTC. Amino acid sequence: CASSRRLGGITDF.